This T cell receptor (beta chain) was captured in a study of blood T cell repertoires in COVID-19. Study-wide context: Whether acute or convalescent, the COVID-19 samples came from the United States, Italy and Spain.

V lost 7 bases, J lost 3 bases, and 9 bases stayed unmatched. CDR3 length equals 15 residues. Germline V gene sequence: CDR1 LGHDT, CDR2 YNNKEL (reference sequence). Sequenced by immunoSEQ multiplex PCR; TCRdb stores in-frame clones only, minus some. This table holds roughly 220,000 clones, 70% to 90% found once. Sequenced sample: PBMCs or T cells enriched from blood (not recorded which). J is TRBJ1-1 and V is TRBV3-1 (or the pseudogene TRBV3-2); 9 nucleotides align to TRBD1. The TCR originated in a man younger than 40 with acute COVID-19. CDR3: CASTFGQGLDTEAFF. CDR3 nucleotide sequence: TGTGCCAGCACCTTTGGACAGGGGTTAGACACTGAAGCTTTCTTT.